A single sample is the source of the 6 T cell receptor beta chains below, sequenced in a study of blood T cells in healthy people across ages. The second PCR ran about 6 to 11 cycles with a sample-barcoded 5' primer and J-beta primers. TCRdb independently ran MiXCR on the 5' RACE reads; one entry per CDR3 protein. The sample gives roughly 1.4 million distinct CDR3 sequences, almost 60% of which show up once; roughly 7% is in the top ten. The sample consisted of blood. These receptor sequences come from a young man in good health.

The V call is TRBV7-9, the J call TRBJ2-1, with unresolved D. Looked up from germline, CDR1 is SEHNR and CDR2 is FQNEAQ (reference sequence). Trimming removed 6 bases at V and 6 bases at J, with 6 bases between. The CDR3 is 11 amino acids. The CDR3 nucleotides read TGTGCCAGCAGGTCATGCAATGAGCAGTTCTTC. Translated, it gives CASRSCNEQFF.

Here the CDR3 DNA reads TGTGCCAGCAGCTGGGCCCCGGGGGACTATGGCTACACCTTC. Protein product: CASSWAPGDYGYTF. V gene TRBV7-2 combines with J gene TRBJ1-2; TRBD1 is a possible D gene (5 bases). Trimming removed 4 bases from V and 3 bases from J, with 12 bases in between. The germline V gene has CDR1 SGHTA and CDR2 FQGNSA. The CDR3 extends over 14 amino acids.

This clonotype has a handful of counts. The chain couples TRBV6-6 to TRBJ2-7; 7 bases line up with TRBD1. Trimming at V came to 6 bases and at J to 4 bases, leaving 3 bases not matched to a gene. Germline CDR1 is MNHNY and CDR2 is SVGAGI (reference sequence). This CDR3 contains 12 residues. CDR3 sequence reads: CASRTGFYEQYF. DNA for the CDR3: TGTGCCAGCAGGACAGGGTTTTACGAGCAGTACTTC.

This clonotype was counted between two and nine times. An end of the junction does not agree with germline; a read error may underlie this. V and J are TRBV5-1 and TRBJ2-5, with D perhaps matching TRBD2 (5 bases). Germline V gene sequence: CDR1 SGHRS, CDR2 YFSETQ. The CDR3 extends over 12 amino acids. The CDR3 here is CASGLGGETQYF. CDR3 nucleotides: TGCGCCAGCGGCTTAGGCGGGGAGACCCAGTACTTC.

The CDR3 DNA is TGTGCCAGCAGTTACCGCGGGGGGTACAATGAGCAGTACTTC. Translating it yields CASSYRGGYNEQYF. J is TRBJ2-1 and V is TRBV6-6, with 8 bases aligning to TRBD2. The DNA end lines up better with TRBJ2-7; the J call may be wrong. CDR1 MNHNY and CDR2 SVGAGI come from the germline V gene (reference sequence). The CDR3 has 14 amino acids.

This clonotype was picked up a small number of times. The V and J genes are TRBV15 and TRBJ2-7, with unresolved D. This CDR3 has 13 amino acids. Trimming removed 8 bases at V and 3 bases at J, with 14 bases between. In germline, CDR1 is LNHNV, CDR2 YYDKDF (reference sequence). The CDR3 reads CATRSSQLYEQYF. In nucleotides, the CDR3 is TGTGCCACCCGATCTTCCCAGCTCTACGAGCAGTACTTC. The full variable domain, with the rest looked up from reference TRBV15 and TRBJ2-7, is DAMVIQNPRYQVTQFGKPVTLSCSQTLNHNVMYWYQQKSSQAPKLLFHYYDKDFNNEADTPDNFQSRRPNTSFCFLDIRSPGLGDTAMYLCATRSSQLYEQYFGPGTRLTVT.